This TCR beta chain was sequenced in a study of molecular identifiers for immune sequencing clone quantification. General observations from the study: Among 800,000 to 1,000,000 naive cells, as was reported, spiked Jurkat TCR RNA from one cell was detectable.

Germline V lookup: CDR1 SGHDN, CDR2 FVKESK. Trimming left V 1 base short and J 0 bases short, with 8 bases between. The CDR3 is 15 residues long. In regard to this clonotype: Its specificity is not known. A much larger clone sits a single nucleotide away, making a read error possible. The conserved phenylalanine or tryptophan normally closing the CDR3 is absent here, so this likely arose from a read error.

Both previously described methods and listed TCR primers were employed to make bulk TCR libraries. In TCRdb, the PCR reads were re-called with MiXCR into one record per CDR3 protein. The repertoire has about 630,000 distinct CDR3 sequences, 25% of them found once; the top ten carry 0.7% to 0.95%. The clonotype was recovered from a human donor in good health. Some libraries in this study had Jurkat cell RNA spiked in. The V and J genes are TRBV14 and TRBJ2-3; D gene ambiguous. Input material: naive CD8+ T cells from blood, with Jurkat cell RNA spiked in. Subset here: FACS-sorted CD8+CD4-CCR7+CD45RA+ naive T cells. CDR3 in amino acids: CASSQGLYSTDTQYS. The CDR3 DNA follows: TGTGCCAGCAGCCAAGGTCTCTATAGCACAGATACGCAGTATTCT.